The present TCR beta chain was sequenced within a study of beta chain features in type 1 diabetes. Overall study findings and caveats: A moderate, significant TCRB CDR3 shortening appeared in type 1 diabetes across four CD4+ subsets. Cells carrying high TCR expression could end up over-represented when cDNA is sequenced.

The study reverse transcribed the entire isolated RNA, so it sequenced expressed TCRB transcripts. The average read count of naive, central memory and regulatory T cell samples was approximately 3.5 million. Sequencing was performed with immunoSEQ multiplex PCR; in TCRdb, only in-frame clones are kept and a portion is missing. This sample has some 270,000 clones, with around 7.3% found just once. This clone was recorded a few times. Its antigen is as yet unknown. The germline CDR1 and CDR2 sequences are KGHSH and LQKENI. There are 17 residues in the CDR3. Unmatched junction bases numbered 14, after V lost 2 bases and J lost 8 bases.

The sequence came from a woman aged 18-29 years in good health. The chain links TRBV18 to TRBJ1-2, with TRBD1 matching over 10 bases. Sequencing used central memory CD4+ T cells from blood. CDR3 bases: TGTGCCAGCTCACCATATCGGGACAGGGGACCCCTTGGCGGCTACACCTTC. This gives the protein CASSPYRDRGPLGGYTF. The full variable domain, with the rest looked up from reference TRBV18 and TRBJ1-2, is NAGVMQNPRHLVRRRGQEARLRCSPMKGHSHVYWYRQLPEEGLKFMVYLQKENIIDESGMPKERFSAEFPKEGPSILRIQQVVRGDSAAYFCASSPYRDRGPLGGYTFGSGTRLTVV.